This T cell receptor (beta chain) stems from a study of blood T cells in healthy people across ages (dated by TCRdb to 2015 to 2017). With regard to the full study: In model experiments, roughly one uniquely barcoded TCR beta cDNA molecule per two T cells was captured by template switching. Using deep sequencing normalized with unique cDNA molecular identifiers, the study measured how TCR beta repertoire diversity changes with age. The donors were divided into four age groups: young (average approximately 15 years), middle-aged (approximately 39), aged (about 61) and long-lived (roughly 86). To avoid experimental bias, donors of different ages were spread randomly across the sequencing lanes. Two additional independent replicas of 1 million unique cDNA reads from the same blood draw were analyzed for two donors (one aged 18 to 30 and one aged 80 or older). Overall results and qualifications from the work: Conclusive comparison of naive and antigen-experienced compartments was prevented by the profiling of bulk unsorted PBMCs. Compared with the aged group, the long-lived group had more naive CD4+ T cells, fewer expanded clones and increased TCR diversity, suggesting age selection. A strong correlation was found between observed TCR beta diversity and the percentage of naive T cells measured by flow cytometry. Observed TCR beta diversity per million T cells fell roughly linearly with age, and a significant reduction was already apparent by age roughly 40. Estimates of total diversity from one million sequenced T cells were regarded as lower bounds and underestimates. Because donor CMV infection status was unknown, age-related changes in expanded clonotypes were potentially confounded.

A distance of 8 bases separates the germline ends of V and J, which lose 4 bases and 0 bases respectively. The germline V gene specifies SGHDT as CDR1 and YYEEEE as CDR2. The CDR3 has 13 amino acids, counting the end cysteine and phenylalanine. Kept here is only the CDR3 DNA, which spans 39 bases and is read in frame from base 1. The donors were a few dozen Caucasian individuals from Russia, aged roughly 6 to 100 years, who were systemically healthy. Each donor gave approximately 9.3 milliliters of peripheral blood, collected into EDTA-treated Vacutainer tubes. Ficoll-Paque density-gradient centrifugation was used to isolate PBMCs, with at least 6 million obtained per sample. Trizol reagent was used to extract total RNA from PBMCs, with at least 5.5 micrograms per sample. Naive CD45RAhigh/CD27high T cell percentages were measured by flow cytometry on a PBMC aliquot from every donor. As concerns this clonotype: Its recognized antigen is unknown. It has no much larger one-base neighbor in the sample; base qualities were not kept.

The method behind the library was 5' RACE. TCRdb lists the instrument as Illumina HiSeq 2500. A second PCR of roughly 6 to 12 cycles was run with a J-beta primer mix and a sample-barcoded 5' primer. A template-switch 5' adaptor carrying 12 random nucleotides introduced a unique molecular identifier onto each TCR beta cDNA molecule. Each sample yielded at least 2.5 million CDR3-containing paired-end reads. First-strand cDNA was synthesized from all RNA with the Mint cDNA synthesis kit, primed by a TRBC-specific oligonucleotide. After uracil-DNA glycosylase treatment, a first 18-cycle PCR used universal primers M1SS and BC2_uni_R on all cDNA. For the original study's pipeline: Normalization of each sample was performed by random selection of 1 million high-quality reads, each carrying a distinct molecular identifier. Instead of being binned into consensus sequences, reads that shared molecular identifiers were thrown out. CDR3 identification, clonotype clustering and error correction used MiTCR with a Q25 quality threshold and the strictest error-elimination algorithm. A nonparametric unseen species model using Euler transformation provided a lower-bound estimate of total TCR beta diversity. Starting from the raw public reads, TCRdb applied fastp trimming at Q25, assembled clones with MiXCR and retained in-frame beta chains. All rows with the same CDR3 protein become a single entry with the most common DNA and genes. TCRdb, rather than the study authors, made the V and J calls. The table for this sample lists about a million distinct CDR3 sequences; under 40% of them were counted only once. The top ten clonotypes cover around 14% of the sample.

This clonotype was obtained from a man aged 18-30 years in good health. The sequence is built from TRBV5-6 and TRBJ2-7; no D gene is confidently identified. Material for sequencing was blood. The DNA sequence follows: TGTGCCAGCAGCCACCAAGCCTCCTACGAGCAGTACTTC. Translated, it reads CASSHQASYEQYF.